This T cell receptor (beta chain) was captured in a study of blood T cell repertoires in COVID-19. Study background: Sources were T cells, B-cell-depleted T cells, or PBMCs; the material itself was cDNA or gDNA.

Patients from Seattle were sampled longitudinally, starting during active infection. Some clones are missing from TCRdb's copy, which holds only in-frame ones; the method was immunoSEQ multiplex PCR. The profile shows roughly 410,000 clones, about 89% of them singletons. Trimming cost V 1 base and J 0 bases; bases outside gene matches: 0. CDR1 LGHNA and CDR2 YNFKEQ come from the germline V gene. CDR3 size: 15 residues. The rearrangement links TRBV4-2 to TRBJ2-1; 7 bases fit TRBD1. The sequencing input was peripheral blood. This TCR was sampled from a woman in her fifties or sixties with COVID-19, enrolled during active disease. CDR3 loop: CASSQGDSSYNEQFF. CDR3 sequence (DNA): TGTGCCAGCAGCCAAGGGGACAGCTCCTACAATGAGCAGTTCTTC.